A single sample is the source of the 7 T cell receptor beta chains below, sequenced in a study of cytomegalovirus exposure and HLA in healthy donors. PCR primers comprised 60 Vbeta and 13 Jbeta primers. Method: immunoSEQ multiplex PCR; TCRdb's copy keeps in-frame clones and lacks some. The sample contains 50,000 to 65,000 clones, about 71% of which appear only once. The sequenced material came from PBMCs. These receptor sequences come from a woman between 45 and 60 years old in good health and CMV-seropositive.

V and J are TRBV19 and TRBJ2-1, with a possible D match to TRBD2 (6 bases). V was trimmed by 5 bases and J by 8 bases, leaving 31 bases between them. Germline CDR1 and CDR2: LNHDA and SQIVND (reference sequence). CDR3 length: 19 amino acids. The CDR3 DNA follows: TGTGCCAGTAGTCCGTACGATCCTCCGGGACTCCGTAGTGAGGATGAGCAGTTCTTC. Its translation: CASSPYDPPGLRSEDEQFF.

The chain carries TRBV9 and TRBJ2-1, with D tentatively TRBD2 (6 bases). The CDR3 covers 13 residues. With 1 base removed from V and 10 bases from J, the gap between germline ends came to 12 bases. CDR1 is SGDLS and CDR2 is YYNGEE in the germline V gene. The CDR3 loop reads CASSVTAGREQFF. Here the CDR3 DNA reads TGTGCCAGCAGCGTAACCGCGGGGCGGGAGCAGTTCTTC.

As regards this clone: The conserved phenylalanine or tryptophan is not found at the CDR3 terminus, so this likely reflects a read error. V gene TRBV27 combines with J gene TRBJ1-2; 12 nucleotides agree with TRBD1. V gave up 5 bases and J gave up 7 bases; unmatched junction bases: 5. Germline V gene sequence: CDR1 MNHEY, CDR2 SMNVEV (reference sequence). CDR3 size: 14 residues. CDR3 loop: CASSDRDRGLGYTV. CDR3 coding DNA: TGTGCCAGCAGTGACAGGGACAGGGGGCTTGGCTACACCGTC.

In this sample, this clone turned up once. The chain combines TRBV9 with TRBJ2-5; 7 bases are shared with TRBD2. The CDR3 extends over 14 amino acids. CDR1 SGDLS and CDR2 YYNGEE come from the germline V gene. The V segment lost 0 bases and the J segment 1 base; nucleotides outside the gene matches: 0. The CDR3 sequence: CASSVGGGQETQYF. The CDR3 DNA sequence: TGTGCCAGCAGCGTAGGCGGGGGCCAAGAGACCCAGTACTTC.

The chain joins TRBV7-9 to TRBJ1-1, with D uncertain. Trimming cost V 7 bases and J 1 base, with 10 bases left between them. Germline V gives CDR1 SEHNR, CDR2 FQNEAQ (reference sequence). The CDR3 contains 13 residues. CDR3 region: CASTRLSNTEAFF. In nucleotides, the CDR3 is TGTGCCAGCACTAGACTATCGAACACTGAAGCTTTCTTT.

This sequence joins TRBV27 and TRBJ1-4; 11 bases are a match to TRBD1. Germline assignment: CDR1 MNHEY and CDR2 SMNVEV (reference sequence). V lost 6 bases to trimming and J lost 10 bases; unmatched junction nucleotides: 1. The CDR3 spans 12 residues. The CDR3: CASRGTGGKLFF. The CDR3 DNA follows: TGTGCCAGCAGGGGGACAGGGGGAAAACTGTTTTTT.

The J gene is TRBJ1-3, the V gene TRBV28, with no clear D. Trimming left V 8 bases short and J 3 bases short, with 11 bases between. The CDR3 extends over 13 amino acids. Germline-derived CDR1 and CDR2 are MDHEN and SYDVKM. CDR3 sequence reads: CASAWAIGNTIYF. The CDR3, as DNA: TGTGCCAGCGCCTGGGCTATTGGAAACACCATATATTTT.